A single sample is the source of the 2 T cell receptor beta chains below, sequenced in a study of T cells after yellow fever vaccination. TCRdb itself ran the 5' RACE reads through MiXCR, one entry per CDR3 protein. Of a few hundred thousand distinct CDR3 sequences in the sample, around 8.6% were seen once. This specimen was CD4+ T cells sorted from PBMCs, taken 5 days after the yellow fever booster vaccination. These receptors were collected from a young man who received the YFV17D yellow fever vaccine.

Only a few counts were recorded for this clonotype. The V and J genes are TRBV6-6 and TRBJ1-4, with 8 bases that match TRBD1. V gave up 6 bases and J gave up 7 bases; unmatched junction bases: 10. CDR1 and CDR2 from the germline V gene are MNHNY and SVGAGI (reference sequence). CDR3 length: 15 residues. CDR3 protein: CASSGTGLSGEKLFF. The DNA for the CDR3 is TGTGCCAGCAGCGGGACAGGACTTTCGGGTGAAAAACTGTTTTTT.

This clonotype was seen a few times. The chain has TRBV7-3 and TRBJ2-1; D might be TRBD1 (5 bases). Trimming removed 0 bases from V and 4 bases from J, with 13 bases in between. The CDR3 has 16 residues. Germline V gene sequence: CDR1 SGHTA, CDR2 FQGTGA. The DNA of the CDR3 is TGTGCCAGCAGCTTAACGTGGTCAGGGTCATACAATGAGCAGTTCTTC. Encoded protein: CASSLTWSGSYNEQFF.